This passage covers 2 T cell receptor beta chains from one sample sequenced in a study of cytomegalovirus exposure and HLA in healthy donors. PCR involved 60 Vbeta and 13 Jbeta primers. TCRdb's table, derived via immunoSEQ multiplex PCR, lists solely in-frame clones and lacks some. Seen here are over 80,000 clones, over 75% observed once, and the top ten hold 4.5% to 7%. Sequencing was carried out using PBMCs. These receptor sequences come from a female donor in good health and CMV-seronegative.

V usage is TRBV7-3 and J usage is TRBJ2-2; D is uncertain. The CDR3 length is 14 residues. Germline CDR1 and CDR2: SGHTA and FQGTGA. V gave up 1 base and J gave up 1 base, with 4 bases separating them. CDR3 sequence: CASSLNKNTGELFF. The CDR3 DNA reads TGTGCCAGCAGCTTAAATAAGAACACCGGGGAGCTGTTTTTT.

The chain links TRBV5-1 to TRBJ1-1, with D possibly matching TRBD1 (5 bases). Germline V gives CDR1 SGHRS, CDR2 YFSETQ. CDR3 size: 14 residues. Between the trimmed V and J ends, which lost 2 bases and 0 bases, there was a span of 8 bases. The CDR3 nucleotides are TGCGCCAGCAGCTTCCAGGGCATGAACACTGAAGCTTTCTTT. Translating gives CASSFQGMNTEAFF.